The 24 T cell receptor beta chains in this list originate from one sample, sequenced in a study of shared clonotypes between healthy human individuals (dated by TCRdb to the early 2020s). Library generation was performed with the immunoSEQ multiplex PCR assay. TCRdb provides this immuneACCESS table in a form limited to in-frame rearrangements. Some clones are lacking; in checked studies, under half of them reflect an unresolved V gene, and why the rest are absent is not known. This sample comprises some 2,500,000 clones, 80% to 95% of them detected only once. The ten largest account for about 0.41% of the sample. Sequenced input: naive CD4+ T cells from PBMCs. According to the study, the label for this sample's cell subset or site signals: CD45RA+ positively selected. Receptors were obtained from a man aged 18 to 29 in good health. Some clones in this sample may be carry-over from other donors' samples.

CDR3 sequence reads: CASTPALDNQFGTQYF. DNA of the CDR3: TGTGCCAGCACCCCAGCATTAGATAATCAATTTGGGACCCAGTACTTC. The chain combines TRBV9 with TRBJ2-5; D is unclear. CDR1 and CDR2 from the germline V gene are SGDLS and YYNGEE. V was shortened by 6 bases and J by 7 bases, with 25 bases between the two germline ends. The CDR3 consists of 16 residues.

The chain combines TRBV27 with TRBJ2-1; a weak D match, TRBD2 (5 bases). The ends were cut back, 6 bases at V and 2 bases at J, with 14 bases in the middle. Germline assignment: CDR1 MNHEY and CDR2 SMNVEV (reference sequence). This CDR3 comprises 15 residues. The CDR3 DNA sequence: TGTGCCAGCAGACCCCTGGCGGGCGCCTACAATGAGCAGTTCTTC. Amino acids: CASRPLAGAYNEQFF.

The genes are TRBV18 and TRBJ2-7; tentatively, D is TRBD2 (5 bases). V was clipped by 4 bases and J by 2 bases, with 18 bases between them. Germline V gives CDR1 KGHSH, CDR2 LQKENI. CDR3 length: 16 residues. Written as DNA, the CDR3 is TGTGCCAGCTCACTCGGACTCCTGGGGAGCACCTACGAGCAGTACTTC. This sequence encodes CASSLGLLGSTYEQYF.

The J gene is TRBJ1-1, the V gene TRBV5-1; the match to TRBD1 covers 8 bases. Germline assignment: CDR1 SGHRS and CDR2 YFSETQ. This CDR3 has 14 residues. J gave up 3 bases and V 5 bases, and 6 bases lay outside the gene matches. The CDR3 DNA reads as TGCGCCAGCAGGCCACAGGGGGTTCACACTGAAGCTTTCTTT. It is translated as CASRPQGVHTEAFF.

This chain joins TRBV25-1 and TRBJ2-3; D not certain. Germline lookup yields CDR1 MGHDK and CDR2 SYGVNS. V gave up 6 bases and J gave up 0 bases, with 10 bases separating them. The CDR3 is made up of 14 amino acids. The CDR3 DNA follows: TGTGCCAGCAGGCCCTACCCTAGCACAGATACGCAGTATTTT. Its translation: CASRPYPSTDTQYF. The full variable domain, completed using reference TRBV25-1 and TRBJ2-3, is EADIYQTPRYLVIGTGKKITLECSQTMGHDKMYWYQQDPGMELHLIHYSYGVNSTEKGDLSSESTVSRIRTEHFPLTLESARPSHTSQYLCASRPYPSTDTQYFGPGTRLTVL.

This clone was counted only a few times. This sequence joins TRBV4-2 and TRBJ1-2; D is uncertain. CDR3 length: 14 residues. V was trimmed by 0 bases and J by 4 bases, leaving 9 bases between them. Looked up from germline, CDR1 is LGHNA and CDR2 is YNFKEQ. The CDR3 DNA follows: TGTGCCAGCAGCCAAGATAGTCGTTCCTATGGCTACACCTTC. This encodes CASSQDSRSYGYTF.

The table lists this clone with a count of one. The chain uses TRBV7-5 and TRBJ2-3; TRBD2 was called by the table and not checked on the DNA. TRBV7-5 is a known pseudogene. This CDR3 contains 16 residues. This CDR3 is CARSLGSSGYTDTQYF. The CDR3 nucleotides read TGTGCCAGAAGCTTAGGTTCGAGCGGATACACAGATACGCAGTATTTT.

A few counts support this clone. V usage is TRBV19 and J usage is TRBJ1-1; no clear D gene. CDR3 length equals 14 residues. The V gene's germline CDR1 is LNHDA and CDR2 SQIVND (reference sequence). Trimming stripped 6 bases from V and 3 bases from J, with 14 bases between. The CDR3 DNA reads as TGTGCCAGTAGCTCCGACGGAAGATACACTGAAGCTTTCTTT. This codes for CASSSDGRYTEAFF.

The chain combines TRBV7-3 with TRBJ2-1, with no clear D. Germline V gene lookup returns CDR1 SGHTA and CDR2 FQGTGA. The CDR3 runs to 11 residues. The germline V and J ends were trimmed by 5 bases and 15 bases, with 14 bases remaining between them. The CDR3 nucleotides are TGTGCCAGCAGCCCCCCTCGTAGGGCGTTCTTC. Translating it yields CASSPPRRAFF.

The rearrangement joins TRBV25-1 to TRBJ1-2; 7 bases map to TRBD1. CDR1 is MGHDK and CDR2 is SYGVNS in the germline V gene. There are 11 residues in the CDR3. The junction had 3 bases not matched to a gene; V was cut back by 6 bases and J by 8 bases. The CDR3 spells CASSRGGGYTF. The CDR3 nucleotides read TGTGCCAGCAGCAGGGGGGGAGGCTACACCTTC.

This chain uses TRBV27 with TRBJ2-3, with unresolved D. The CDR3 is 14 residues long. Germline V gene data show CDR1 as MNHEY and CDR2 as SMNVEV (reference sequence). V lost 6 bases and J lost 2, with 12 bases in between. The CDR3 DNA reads TGTGCCAGCAGGTTCTCGACATTCACAGATACGCAGTATTTT. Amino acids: CASRFSTFTDTQYF.

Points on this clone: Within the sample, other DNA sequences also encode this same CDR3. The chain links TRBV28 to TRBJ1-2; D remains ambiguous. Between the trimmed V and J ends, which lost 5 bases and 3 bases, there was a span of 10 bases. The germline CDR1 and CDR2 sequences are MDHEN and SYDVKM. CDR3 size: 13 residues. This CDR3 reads CASSQGRDYGYTF. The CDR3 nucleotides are TGTGCCAGCAGTCAAGGGAGGGACTATGGCTACACCTTC.

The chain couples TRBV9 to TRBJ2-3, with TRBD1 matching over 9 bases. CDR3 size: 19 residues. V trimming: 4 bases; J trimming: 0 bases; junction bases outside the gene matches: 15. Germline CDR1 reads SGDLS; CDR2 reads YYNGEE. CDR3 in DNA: TGTGCCAGCAGCCGCGGACTAAGTGGGGGACAGGGTAGCACAGATACGCAGTATTTT. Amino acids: CASSRGLSGGQGSTDTQYF.

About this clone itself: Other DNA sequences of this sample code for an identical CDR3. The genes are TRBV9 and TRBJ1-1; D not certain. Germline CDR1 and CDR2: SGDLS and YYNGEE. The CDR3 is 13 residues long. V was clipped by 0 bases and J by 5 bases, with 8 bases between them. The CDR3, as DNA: TGTGCCAGCAGCGTAGAAGGGTGGACTGAAGCTTTCTTT. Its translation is CASSVEGWTEAFF.

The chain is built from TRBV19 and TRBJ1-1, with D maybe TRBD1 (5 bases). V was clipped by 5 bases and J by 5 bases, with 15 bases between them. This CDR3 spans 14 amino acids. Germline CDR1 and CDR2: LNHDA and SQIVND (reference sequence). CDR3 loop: CASSLSQGWTEAFF. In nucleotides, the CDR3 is TGTGCCAGTAGTCTAAGTCAGGGTTGGACTGAAGCTTTCTTT. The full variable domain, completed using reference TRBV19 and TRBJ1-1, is DGGITQSPKYLFRKEGQNVTLSCEQNLNHDAMYWYRQDPGQGLRLIYYSQIVNDFQKGDIAEGYSVSREKKESFPLTVTSAQKNPTAFYLCASSLSQGWTEAFFGQGTRLTVV.

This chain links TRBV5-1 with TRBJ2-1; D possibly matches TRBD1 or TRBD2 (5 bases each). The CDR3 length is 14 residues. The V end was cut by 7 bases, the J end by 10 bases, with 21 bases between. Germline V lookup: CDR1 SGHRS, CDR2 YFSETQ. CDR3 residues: CASQGGGQGEEQFF. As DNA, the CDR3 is TGCGCCAGCCAAGGTGGGGGTCAGGGCGAAGAGCAGTTCTTC. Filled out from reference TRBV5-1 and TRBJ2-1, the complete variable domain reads KAGVTQTPRYLIKTRGQQVTLSCSPISGHRSVSWYQQTPGQGLQFLFEYFSETQRNKGNFPGRFSGRQFSNSRSEMNVSTLELGDSALYLCASQGGGQGEEQFFGPGTRLTVL.

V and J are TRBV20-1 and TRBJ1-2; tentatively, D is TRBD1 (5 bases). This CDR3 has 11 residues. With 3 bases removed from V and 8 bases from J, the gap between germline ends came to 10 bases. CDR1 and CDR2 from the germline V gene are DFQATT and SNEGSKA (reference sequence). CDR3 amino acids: CSASIRDGYTF. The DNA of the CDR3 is TGCAGTGCTAGTATAAGGGACGGCTACACCTTC.

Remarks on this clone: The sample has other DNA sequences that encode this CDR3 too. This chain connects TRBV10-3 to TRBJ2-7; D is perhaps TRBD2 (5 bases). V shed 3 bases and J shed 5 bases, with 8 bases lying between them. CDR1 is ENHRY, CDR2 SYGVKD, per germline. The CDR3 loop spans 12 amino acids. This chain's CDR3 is CAISERGDEQYF. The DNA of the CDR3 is TGTGCCATCAGTGAACGGGGAGACGAGCAGTACTTC.

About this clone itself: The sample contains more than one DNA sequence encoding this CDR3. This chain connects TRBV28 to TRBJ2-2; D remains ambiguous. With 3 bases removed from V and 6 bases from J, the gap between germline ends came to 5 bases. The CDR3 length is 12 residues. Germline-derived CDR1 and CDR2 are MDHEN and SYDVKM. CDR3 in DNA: TGTGCCAGCAGTTTCTGGGCCGGGGAGCTGTTTTTT. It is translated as CASSFWAGELFF.

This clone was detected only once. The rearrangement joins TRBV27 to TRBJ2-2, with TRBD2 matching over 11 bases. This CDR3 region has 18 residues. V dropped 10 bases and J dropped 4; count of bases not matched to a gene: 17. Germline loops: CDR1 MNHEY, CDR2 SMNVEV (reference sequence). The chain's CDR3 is CATPGELAGVGSTGELFF. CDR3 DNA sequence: TGTGCCACCCCTGGAGAACTAGCGGGAGTTGGGAGCACCGGGGAGCTGTTTTTT.

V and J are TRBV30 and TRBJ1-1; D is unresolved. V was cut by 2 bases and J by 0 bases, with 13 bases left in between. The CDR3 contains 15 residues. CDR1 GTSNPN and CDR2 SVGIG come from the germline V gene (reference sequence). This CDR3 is CAWSPPIWMNTEAFF. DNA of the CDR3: TGTGCCTGGAGTCCACCCATATGGATGAACACTGAAGCTTTCTTT.

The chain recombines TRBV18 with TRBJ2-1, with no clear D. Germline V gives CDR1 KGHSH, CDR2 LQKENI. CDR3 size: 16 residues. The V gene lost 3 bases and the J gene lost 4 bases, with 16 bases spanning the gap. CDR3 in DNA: TGTGCCAGCTCACCGTACTTGGGCACCGCATACAATGAGCAGTTCTTC. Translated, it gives CASSPYLGTAYNEQFF.

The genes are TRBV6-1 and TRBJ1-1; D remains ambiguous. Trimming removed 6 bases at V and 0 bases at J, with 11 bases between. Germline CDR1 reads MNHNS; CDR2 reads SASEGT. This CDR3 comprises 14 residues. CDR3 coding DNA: TGTGCCAGCAGCGAAAATACAGTGAACACTGAAGCTTTCTTT. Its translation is CASSENTVNTEAFF.

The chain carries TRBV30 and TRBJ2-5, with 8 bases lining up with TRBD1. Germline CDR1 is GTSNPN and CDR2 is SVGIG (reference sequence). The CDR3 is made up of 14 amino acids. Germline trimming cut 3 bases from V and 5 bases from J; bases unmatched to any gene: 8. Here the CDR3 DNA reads TGTGCCTGGAGCAACAGGGGGTTTACGGAGACCCAGTACTTC. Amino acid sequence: CAWSNRGFTETQYF.